These 4 T cell receptor beta chains came from one sample sequenced in a study of identical twins. TCRdb recomputed calls from the 5' RACE reads with MiXCR, one row per CDR3 protein. The sample lists approximately 700,000 distinct CDR3 sequences, 15% to 20% occurring once. These data also formed part of another study, on T cells expressing NK-cell markers.

Sequenced: PBMCs. These TCRs come from a woman aged 18 to 35 in good health.

This clonotype was found a few times. In nucleotides, the CDR3 is TGCAGTGCCCTAGGGCTTGGGGTTAATGAGCAGTTCTTC. This encodes CSALGLGVNEQFF. This rearrangement joins TRBV20-1 to TRBJ2-1; no clear D. In germline, CDR1 is DFQATT, CDR2 SNEGSKA (reference sequence). V dropped 6 bases and J dropped 7 bases, with 16 bases sitting between them. The CDR3 runs to 13 residues.

This clonotype turned up a few times. This rearrangement joins TRBV27 to TRBJ2-7, with D perhaps matching TRBD1 (6 bases). The CDR3 length is 14 residues. The ends were cut back, 8 bases at V and 2 bases at J, with 16 bases in the middle. The germline V gene has CDR1 MNHEY and CDR2 SMNVEV (reference sequence). CDR3 DNA: TGTGCCAGCCGATATCGGGACAAGACCTACGAGCAGTACTTC. Translated, it gives CASRYRDKTYEQYF.

This clonotype was counted only a few times. The CDR3 protein is CSVEGRVGTEAFF. The CDR3 nucleotides are TGCAGCGTTGAGGGCAGGGTGGGCACTGAAGCTTTCTTT. The chain has TRBV29-1 and TRBJ1-1; D is perhaps TRBD1 (5 bases). Trimming shortened V by 3 bases and J by 4 bases, and 12 bases separated the two germline ends. CDR1 is SQVTM and CDR2 is ANQGSEA in the germline V gene. The CDR3 has 13 amino acids.

V usage is TRBV5-1 and J usage is TRBJ2-7, with D perhaps matching TRBD1 (6 bases). The CDR3 has 15 amino acids. Trimming shortened V by 4 bases and J by 0 bases, and 14 bases separated the two germline ends. Germline CDR1 and CDR2: SGHRS and YFSETQ. CDR3 amino acids: CASSPGNRDSYEQYF. CDR3 nucleotide sequence: TGCGCCAGCAGCCCGGGAAACAGGGACTCCTACGAGCAGTACTTC.